One and the same sample provided the 20 T cell receptor beta chains below, sequenced in a study of cytomegalovirus exposure and HLA in healthy donors. Primers: 60 Vbeta forward and 13 Jbeta reverse. Repertoires were generated with immunoSEQ multiplex PCR, while TCRdb's copy carries only in-frame clones and drops some. The data hold about 92,000 clones, with over 70% observed a single time. Specimen: PBMCs. These receptors all come from a girl aged 2 to 9 in good health and CMV-seropositive.

CDR3 nucleotides: TGTGCCAGCAGTATTTCCGGGACAGAGAACACTGAAGCTTTCTTT. It translates to CASSISGTENTEAFF. The genes are TRBV28 and TRBJ1-1, with 7 bases identical to TRBD1. V shed 5 bases and J 1 base; nucleotides not matched to a gene: 7. Per germline, CDR1 MDHEN and CDR2 SYDVKM. CDR3 length: 15 residues.

The CDR3 loop reads CASSIPLALSEQFF. CDR3 nucleotide sequence: TGTGCCAGTAGTATTCCCCTCGCTTTGAGTGAGCAGTTCTTC. This chain links TRBV19 with TRBJ2-1; no reliable D call. Germline V lookup: CDR1 LNHDA, CDR2 SQIVND (reference sequence). V was clipped by 3 bases and J by 9 bases, with 15 bases between them. The CDR3 has 14 amino acids.

This clone has a single count. V is TRBV10-3 and J is TRBJ1-2, with D uncertain. Germline V lookup: CDR1 ENHRY, CDR2 SYGVKD. The CDR3 has 13 residues. V was trimmed by 4 bases and J by 3 bases, leaving 9 bases between them. In nucleotides, the CDR3 is TGTGCCATCAGTGGTGTCGGGGACTATGGCTACACCTTC. Protein product: CAISGVGDYGYTF.

This sequence joins TRBV9 and TRBJ1-6, with no clear D. Between the trimmed V and J ends, which lost 0 bases and 4 bases, there was a span of 8 bases. This CDR3 has 15 residues. Looked up from germline, CDR1 is SGDLS and CDR2 is YYNGEE. CDR3 nucleotides: TGTGCCAGCAGCGTAGGTGGAGATTATAATTCACCCCTCCACTTT. It encodes CASSVGGDYNSPLHF.

The CDR3 reads CASSPSQGYQPQHF. The DNA of the CDR3 is TGTGCCAGCAGCCCCTCCCAGGGATATCAGCCCCAGCATTTT. This rearrangement joins TRBV11-2 to TRBJ1-5; possibly TRBD1 for D (5 bases). This CDR3 is 14 amino acids long. Trimming removed 5 bases from V and 5 bases from J, with 13 bases in between. The V gene's germline CDR1 is SGHAT and CDR2 FQNNGV. Drawing the rest from reference TRBV11-2 and TRBJ1-5, the complete variable domain is EAGVAQSPRYKIIEKRQSVAFWCNPISGHATLYWYQQILGQGPKLLIQFQNNGVVDDSQLPKDRFSAERLKGVDSTLKIQPAKLEDSAVYLCASSPSQGYQPQHFGDGTRLSIL.

This CDR3 is CASSLSSGLAYEQYF. The CDR3 coding sequence is TGTGCCAGCAGCCTCTCGTCGGGACTAGCGTACGAGCAGTACTTC. This chain links TRBV6-5 with TRBJ2-7; 10 nucleotides match TRBD2. V dropped 6 bases and J dropped 4; count of bases not matched to a gene: 9. In germline, CDR1 is MNHEY, CDR2 SVGAGI. CDR3 size: 15 residues.

The rearrangement uses TRBV6-4 and TRBJ2-3; D is undetermined. Per the germline V gene, CDR1 is MRHNA and CDR2 is SNTAGT. Trimming removed 4 bases at V and 1 base at J, with 9 bases between. The CDR3 loop spans 14 amino acids. The CDR3 protein is CASSVGRGTDTQYF. DNA of the CDR3: TGTGCCAGCAGTGTCGGCCGGGGCACAGATACGCAGTATTTT.

The rearrangement joins TRBV6-1 to TRBJ1-2; 12 bases are shared with TRBD1. The germline V gene has CDR1 MNHNS and CDR2 SASEGT. After removal of 6 bases from V and 8 bases from J, the junction contained 10 bases not matched to a gene. CDR3 size: 15 residues. The CDR3 region is CASRKGQGAMDGYTF. The CDR3 DNA follows: TGTGCCAGCAGGAAGGGACAGGGGGCAATGGACGGCTACACCTTC.

This chain joins TRBV29-1 and TRBJ1-1, with no clear D. This CDR3 contains 12 residues. V was pared by 7 bases and J by 5 bases, with 14 bases between. CDR1 and CDR2 from the germline V gene are SQVTM and ANQGSEA. Written as DNA, the CDR3 is TGCAGCGCCTGGATGGGAGGGACTGAAGCTTTCTTT. Residues: CSAWMGGTEAFF.

The chain is built from TRBV30 and TRBJ2-7; 10 bases are shared with TRBD1. V trimming: 4 bases; J trimming: 2 bases; junction bases outside the gene matches: 5. Germline CDR1 is GTSNPN and CDR2 is SVGIG (reference sequence). The CDR3 contains 14 residues. The CDR3 region is CAWNGGTGAYEQYF. The DNA of the CDR3 is TGTGCCTGGAACGGCGGGACAGGGGCCTACGAGCAGTACTTC.

This rearrangement joins TRBV5-6 to TRBJ1-5; TRBD1 matches 7 bases. The CDR3 extends over 17 amino acids. V was clipped by 4 bases and J by 3 bases; unmatched bases: 13. Germline V lookup: CDR1 SGHDT, CDR2 YYEEEE. The CDR3, as DNA: TGTGCCAGCAGCCGGGGGTCTGGGACAGTGATCAATCAGCCCCAGCATTTT. Translation: CASSRGSGTVINQPQHF.

J is TRBJ1-2 and V is TRBV29-1; 8 nucleotides agree with TRBD1. CDR1 and CDR2 (germline): SQVTM, ANQGSEA. There are 15 residues in the CDR3. Trimming at V came to 6 bases and at J to 2 bases, leaving 11 bases not matched to a gene. As DNA, the CDR3 is TGCAGCGTCTACGGGAGGTGGACAGGGAACTATGGCTACACCTTC. Its translation is CSVYGRWTGNYGYTF.

This rearrangement joins TRBV2 to TRBJ2-7; 9 nucleotides agree with TRBD2. The CDR3 contains 13 residues. V dropped 7 bases and J dropped 3; count of bases not matched to a gene: 4. CDR1 and CDR2 from the germline V gene are SNHLY and FYNNEI. CDR3 amino acids: CASILAGNYEQYF. CDR3 coding DNA: TGTGCCAGCATTCTAGCGGGGAACTACGAGCAGTACTTC.

The chain employs TRBV25-1 and TRBJ1-3; possibly TRBD1 for D (5 bases). Per the germline V gene, CDR1 is MGHDK and CDR2 is SYGVNS. Trimming cost V 3 bases and J 0 bases, with 12 bases left between them. This CDR3 is built from 16 residues. CDR3 coding DNA: TGTGCCAGCAGTGATCTACAGGCCCGCTCTGGAAACACCATATATTTT. It specifies CASSDLQARSGNTIYF. Combining the CDR3 with reference TRBV25-1 and TRBJ1-3 gives the whole variable domain EADIYQTPRYLVIGTGKKITLECSQTMGHDKMYWYQQDPGMELHLIHYSYGVNSTEKGDLSSESTVSRIRTEHFPLTLESARPSHTSQYLCASSDLQARSGNTIYFGEGSWLTVV.

V gene TRBV4-1 combines with J gene TRBJ2-7; possible D gene TRBD1, 6 bases. Germline V CDR1 and CDR2: MGHRA, YSYEKL. The CDR3 has 17 amino acids. V was pared by 4 bases and J by 7 bases, with 26 bases between. This CDR3 reads CASSRNPRGQPQGEQYF. The CDR3 DNA reads TGCGCCAGCAGCCGCAACCCTAGGGGACAACCGCAAGGTGAGCAGTACTTC.

The rearrangement joins TRBV18 to TRBJ2-1, with D maybe TRBD1 (5 bases). The CDR3 loop spans 16 amino acids. Germline V gene data show CDR1 as KGHSH and CDR2 as LQKENI. V dropped 6 bases and J dropped 4 bases, with 19 bases sitting between them. The DNA for the CDR3 is TGTGCCAGCTCCCCTGTTGTGACTGACAGATACAATGAGCAGTTCTTC. Its protein product is CASSPVVTDRYNEQFF.

This chain uses TRBV5-1 with TRBJ1-1; no firm D call. V lost 1 base and J 1 base, leaving 11 bases between the germline ends. CDR1 SGHRS and CDR2 YFSETQ come from the germline V gene. CDR3 length: 15 amino acids. CDR3 coding DNA: TGCGCCAGCAGCTTGCCCCCAGGTGAGAACACTGAAGCTTTCTTT. Translated: CASSLPPGENTEAFF.

This clone occurred a few times. This chain links TRBV4-2 with TRBJ2-7, with D maybe TRBD2 (5 bases). CDR1 LGHNA and CDR2 YNFKEQ come from the germline V gene. The CDR3 contains 14 residues. Trimming cost V 0 bases and J 7 bases, with 13 bases left between them. Here the CDR3 reads CASSQDASRLEQYF. CDR3 sequence (DNA): TGTGCCAGCAGCCAAGATGCTAGCAGACTAGAGCAGTACTTC.

This chain uses TRBV5-1 with TRBJ1-1; weak D call: TRBD1 (5 bases). The V gene lost 3 bases and the J gene lost 3 bases, with 15 bases spanning the gap. Germline CDR1 and CDR2: SGHRS and YFSETQ. This CDR3 comprises 15 residues. The CDR3 region is CASSSPRQGYTEAFF. In DNA form, the CDR3 reads TGCGCCAGCAGCTCCCCCAGGCAGGGCTACACTGAAGCTTTCTTT.

The chain links TRBV7-8 to TRBJ2-5; TRBD1 matches 7 bases. V lost 2 bases, J lost 5 bases, and 5 bases stayed unmatched. This CDR3 is built from 14 residues. Germline V gene sequence: CDR1 SGHVS, CDR2 FQNEAQ. This CDR3 reads CASSLLVGGETQYF. The CDR3, as DNA: TGTGCCAGCAGCTTATTGGTAGGGGGCGAGACCCAGTACTTC.